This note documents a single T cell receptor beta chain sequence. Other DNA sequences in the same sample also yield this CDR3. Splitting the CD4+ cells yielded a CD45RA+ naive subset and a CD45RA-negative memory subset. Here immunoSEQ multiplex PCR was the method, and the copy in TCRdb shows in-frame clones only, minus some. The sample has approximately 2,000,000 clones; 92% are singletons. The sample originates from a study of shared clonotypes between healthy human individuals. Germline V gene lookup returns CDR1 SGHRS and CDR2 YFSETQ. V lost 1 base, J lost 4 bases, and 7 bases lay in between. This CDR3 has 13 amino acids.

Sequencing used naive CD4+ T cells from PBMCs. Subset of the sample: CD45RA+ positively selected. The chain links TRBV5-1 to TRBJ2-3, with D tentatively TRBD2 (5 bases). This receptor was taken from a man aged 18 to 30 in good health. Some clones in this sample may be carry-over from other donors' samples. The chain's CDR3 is CASSLMGADTQYF. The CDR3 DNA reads TGCGCCAGCAGCTTGATGGGAGCAGATACGCAGTATTTT.